The 7 T cell receptor beta chains presented below share a single source sample, sequenced in a study of cytomegalovirus exposure and HLA in healthy donors. The study ran its PCR with 60 Vbeta and 13 Jbeta primers. TCRdb's copy holds only in-frame clones and misses some; the assay was immunoSEQ multiplex PCR. The sample includes approximately 150,000 clones, roughly 79% seen only once; the top ten take roughly 1%. The specimen was PBMCs. The origin of the receptors is a woman in her 40s in good health and CMV-seronegative.

The count of this clone is one. This chain uses TRBV28 with TRBJ1-2; D may be TRBD1 (6 bases). The CDR3 contains 14 residues. The V end was cut by 2 bases, the J end by 4 bases, with 11 bases between. CDR1 is MDHEN, CDR2 SYDVKM, per germline. In DNA, the CDR3 is TGTGCCAGCAGTTTAGAACAGGGATCCTATGGCTACACCTTC. Residues: CASSLEQGSYGYTF.

This rearrangement joins TRBV11-2 to TRBJ1-1, with D tentatively TRBD1 (6 bases). The CDR3 runs to 15 residues. Trimming left V 0 bases short and J 3 bases short, with 11 bases between. CDR1 and CDR2 from the germline V gene are SGHAT and FQNNGV. CDR3 sequence: CASSLDIAGDTEAFF. For the CDR3, the DNA is TGTGCCAGCAGCTTAGATATCGCAGGGGACACTGAAGCTTTCTTT.

The chain carries TRBV7-9 and TRBJ2-2, with 7 bases aligning to TRBD2. Trimming took 3 bases from V and 5 from J; bases not matched to a gene: 0. This CDR3 spans 13 amino acids. CDR1 SEHNR and CDR2 FQNEAQ come from the germline V gene (reference sequence). CDR3 protein: CASSFGGTGELFF. The CDR3 nucleotides are TGTGCCAGCAGCTTCGGGGGGACCGGGGAGCTGTTTTTT.

V usage is TRBV2 and J usage is TRBJ1-1, with D perhaps matching TRBD1 (6 bases). The CDR3 is 15 amino acids. Germline V lookup: CDR1 SNHLY, CDR2 FYNNEI. The ends were cut back, 5 bases at V and 4 bases at J, with 17 bases in the middle. The CDR3 DNA sequence: TGTGCCAGCAGTCTCACGGGGGGCGAGAGCACTGAAGCTTTCTTT. Protein product: CASSLTGGESTEAFF.

The V call is TRBV9, the J call TRBJ1-3, with 10 bases aligning to TRBD1. The germline V gene encodes CDR1 SGDLS and CDR2 YYNGEE. After removal of 4 bases from V and 0 bases from J, the junction contained 7 bases not matched to a gene. The CDR3 runs 17 residues. The CDR3 region is CASSPSGQGNSGNTIYF. CDR3 sequence (DNA): TGTGCCAGCAGCCCCTCGGGACAGGGGAACTCTGGAAACACCATATATTTT.

This clone appeared once. The V call is TRBV28, the J call TRBJ1-3; D might be TRBD1 (6 bases). The CDR3 is made up of 17 amino acids. Germline V CDR1 and CDR2: MDHEN, SYDVKM. Trimming took 3 bases from V and 2 from J, leaving 17 bases between them. The CDR3 loop is CASSFPNRVRPGNTIYF. Written as DNA, the CDR3 is TGTGCCAGCAGTTTCCCGAACAGGGTAAGGCCTGGAAACACCATATATTTT. Together with reference TRBV28 and TRBJ1-3, the CDR3 gives the full variable domain: DVKVTQSSRYLVKRTGEKVFLECVQDMDHENMFWYRQDPGLGLRLIYFSYDVKMKEKGDIPEGYSVSREKKERFSLILESASTNQTSMYLCASSFPNRVRPGNTIYFGEGSWLTVV.

The DNA for the CDR3 is TGTGCCAGCAGCGTAGGGGGGGGATCTGAAGCTTTCTTT. Its translation: CASSVGGGSEAFF. The V and J genes are TRBV9 and TRBJ1-1, with TRBD1 as a possible D gene (5 bases). The CDR3 has 13 residues. The ends were cut back, 0 bases at V and 6 bases at J, with 9 bases in the middle. The V gene's germline CDR1 is SGDLS and CDR2 YYNGEE.